This T cell receptor beta chain comes out of a study of beta chain features in type 1 diabetes (dated by TCRdb to about 2018). The study in broad terms: Mean age, gender distribution, total cell number and subset yield did not differ between patients and healthy donors. A total of over 90,000,000 sorted cells were examined across all samples, and a strong correlation was observed between cell number per subset and RNA yield. In the study, TCRB repertoires of sorted circulating CD4+ T cell subsets from recently diagnosed type 1 diabetes patients were compared with those of matched healthy donors. Regulatory and stem cell-like memory subsets were isolated from only 8 patients and roughly eight healthy donors, whereas naive and central memory subsets came from all 28 donors.

From a lookup of the germline V gene, CDR1 and CDR2 are KGHSH and LQKENI. CDR3 length: 16 amino acids, cysteine to phenylalanine. Solely the CDR3 DNA is kept, with 48 bases framed from the first base. The V and J ends are trimmed by 2 bases and 3 bases, leaving 16 bases between them. The entire amount of isolated RNA was reverse transcribed using the High Capacity cDNA Reverse Transcription Kit, so the sequenced TCRB transcripts were expressed ones. Deep immunoSEQ sequencing was performed on naive, central memory and regulatory T cell samples, with an average of around 3.5 million total reads per sample. After sorted cells were lysed in RLT buffer, RNA was extracted with DNase-treated RNeasy Micro or Mini kits, with the choice depending on cell number. To prevent cross-contamination, every cell subset was processed on its own, while patient and healthy donor samples were processed together. Using the immunoSEQ multiplex PCR, TCRB sequences were amplified from cDNA into 87-bp fragments spanning the CDR3 region. Sequencing of the amplicons was done on the Illumina HiSeq platform. From the authors' description of their analysis: PCR bias was computationally corrected using synthetic template baselines, reads within Hamming distance 2 were collapsed, and singletons that could not be merged were discarded. By aligning reads against IMGT, V, D and J genes, CDR3 length, and insertions or deletions at six rearrangement sites were assigned. Clonotype counts were normalized to sorted cell number within each subset before computing true diversity and Gini coefficients with the tcR R package. Repertoire sharing was quantified using the overlap coefficient calculated on TCRB nucleotide sequences. As stored in TCRdb, this immuneACCESS dataset retains in-frame rearrangements with V and J assigned. A fraction of the clones does not appear; measured against another copy, unresolved V genes explain less than half of the discrepancy, and the remainder lacks a known reason. V and J calls plus clone size are reproduced from that table; the DNA served to infer D and trimming. Within this sample are 300,000 or so clones, with over 7% of them counted one time only. Roughly 1% of the sample is in the top ten clones.

The table lists this clone with a few counts. The antigen it recognizes is unknown. The input lacks base qualities; no much larger clone sits a single base away. Each donor gave one peripheral blood draw, averaging roughly 100 mL, which was collected into heparinised tubes. A BD FACSAria II was used to sort naive, central memory, regulatory and stem cell-like memory CD4+ T cells with a panel that included CD45RO, CCR7, CD25, CD127, CD95 and CD27. Every sorted population had a purity above 95%. Right away, PBMCs were isolated by Lymphoprep density gradient centrifugation and were stained directly, with no culture step. To minimize batch effects, samples were stained and sorted in pairs, one healthy donor with one patient per experiment. Summary of the overall study and its limitations: Naive, central memory and regulatory TCRB repertoires appeared to be more similar among patients than among healthy donors. Type 1 diabetes patients showed a moderate but significant shortening of TCRB CDR3 length in all four CD4+ subsets. Because the HLA sub-analyses included only small numbers of individuals, any influence of HLA type on TCRB rearrangement was left unresolved. Shorter templates might have been favored by PCR, but patient and control samples were amplified and corrected together, so both groups would have been affected equally by any skew. Fewer insertions and more nucleotide deletions at VDJ recombination sites were observed in patients with type 1 diabetes, implying thymic rearrangement abnormalities. Because cDNA was sequenced instead of genomic DNA, activated cells with high expression could be over-represented, although the groups did not differ in activation or CD3 levels.

Sequenced input: central memory CD4+ T cells from blood. The rearrangement combines TRBV18 with TRBJ1-1; TRBD1 could be the D gene, as 5 bases match. This TCR derives from a man aged 30 to 45 with type 1 diabetes. The DNA reads as follows: TGTGCCAGCTCACCATTTCAGGGCTTCGGGGACACTGAAGCTTTCTTT. It encodes CASSPFQGFGDTEAFF.